This T cell receptor (beta chain) was identified during a study of T cells in Graves' hyperthyroidism and ophthalmopathy. Trimming at V came to 8 bases and at J to 0 bases, leaving 3 bases not matched to a gene. The CDR3 is made up of 13 amino acids. CDR1 and CDR2 from the germline V gene are SNHLY and FYNNEI. The CDR3 regions of TCR beta were amplified from RNA transcripts. First-round RT-PCR with HTBI primers amplified the TCR CDR3 region. Each CDR3 protein is one row after TCRdb ran MiXCR on the multiplex PCR reads. The table has under 250,000 distinct CDR3 sequences, approximately 16% seen once. Stable Graves' hyperthyroidism meant no ophthalmopathy progression within 18 months. Researchers barred patients who had uncontrolled infection, other autoimmune disease, pregnancy or lactation. Based on clinical symptoms, serum thyroxine and TRAb, thyroid ultrasound and orbital computed tomography, diagnoses were reached. Fresh peripheral blood, about 9.3 ml, yielded the PBMCs.

The chain employs TRBV2 and TRBJ1-1; 7 bases fit TRBD1. This TCR was recovered from a woman between 50 and 59 years old with Graves' hyperthyroidism. Input material: blood. The CDR3 sequence is CASLGQMNTEAFF. The CDR3 coding sequence is TGTGCCAGCTTGGGACAGATGAACACTGAAGCTTTCTTT.